One and the same sample provided the 9 T cell receptor beta chains below, sequenced in a study of identical twins (dated by TCRdb to 2015 to 2016). The receptor library was made with 5' RACE. TCRdb shows the sequencer as Illumina HiSeq 2000. TCRdb passed the public sequencing reads through fastp at Q25 and MiXCR, retaining productive beta sequences. Records with the same CDR3 protein are collapsed into one entry carrying the most frequent genes and DNA. The sample records roughly 350,000 distinct CDR3 sequences, 12% of which are singletons. Of the sample, just over 7% is held by the ten largest clones. These data were likewise used in another study, on yellow fever vaccine responses in identical twins.

Sequenced: CD8+ T cells sorted from blood. Source of these receptors: a young woman in good health.

This clonotype was picked up many times. The J gene is TRBJ2-5, the V gene TRBV9, with 10 bases lining up with TRBD2. V lost 4 bases, J lost 0 bases, and 6 bases stayed unmatched. CDR1 and CDR2 from the germline V gene are SGDLS and YYNGEE. The CDR3 contains 16 residues. The CDR3 bases are TGTGCCAGCAGCACGGGACTAGCGCTCTACCAAGAGACCCAGTACTTC. Encoded protein: CASSTGLALYQETQYF.

This clonotype occurred a few times. The rearrangement links TRBV15 to TRBJ1-5; D unclear. The germline V gene has CDR1 LNHNV and CDR2 YYDKDF (reference sequence). Trimming shortened V by 0 bases and J by 5 bases, and 5 bases separated the two germline ends. This CDR3 region has 13 residues. The CDR3 region is CATSREGDQPQHF. In nucleotides, the CDR3 is TGTGCCACCAGCAGAGAAGGAGATCAGCCCCAGCATTTT.

The genes are TRBV7-9 and TRBJ1-1, with 7 bases aligning to TRBD1. The CDR3 is made up of 17 amino acids. Germline CDR1 and CDR2: SEHNR and FQNEAQ (reference sequence). V was pared by 5 bases and J by 7 bases, with 19 bases of the junction left unmatched. This CDR3 reads CASSHGPFGTEKNEAFF. The CDR3 DNA reads as TGTGCCAGCAGCCACGGGCCGTTCGGGACAGAAAAAAATGAAGCTTTCTTT.

This clonotype has at least ten counts. The chain links TRBV7-9 to TRBJ2-1, with a tentative D call TRBD1 (5 bases). The CDR3 is made up of 13 amino acids. Germline CDR1 is SEHNR and CDR2 is FQNEAQ (reference sequence). The V gene lost 9 bases and the J gene lost 5 bases, with 14 bases spanning the gap. The CDR3 is CASRGTGHNEQFF. DNA for the CDR3: TGTGCCAGTAGAGGTACAGGACACAATGAGCAGTTCTTC.

This clonotype was detected a few times. This chain connects TRBV5-6 to TRBJ2-2; no clear D. CDR3 size: 13 residues. CDR1 and CDR2 from the germline V gene are SGHDT and YYEEEE. The V end was cut by 2 bases, the J end by 4 bases, with 6 bases between. CDR3 residues: CASSFESTGELFF. The DNA of the CDR3 is TGTGCCAGCAGCTTTGAGTCCACCGGGGAGCTGTTTTTT.

The chain carries TRBV9 and TRBJ2-7; D may be TRBD1 or TRBD2 (6 bases each). V lost 0 bases and J 7 bases, leaving 20 bases between the germline ends. Germline CDR1 reads SGDLS; CDR2 reads YYNGEE. This CDR3 region has 16 residues. CDR3 sequence: CASSVGAEWGAGEQYF. The CDR3 DNA reads TGTGCCAGCAGCGTAGGCGCCGAGTGGGGGGCGGGTGAGCAGTACTTC.

This clonotype was detected a few times. The rearrangement joins TRBV6-1 to TRBJ2-5, with 11 bases identical to TRBD2. The CDR3 extends over 17 amino acids. Germline CDR1 and CDR2: MNHNS and SASEGT. Trimming took 5 bases from V and 0 from J; bases not matched to a gene: 8. The DNA of the CDR3 is TGTGCCAGCAGTCATGGGGGACTAGCGGAGTACCAAGAGACCCAGTACTTC. Protein: CASSHGGLAEYQETQYF.

This chain joins TRBV2 and TRBJ2-1; possibly TRBD1 or TRBD2 for D (5 bases each). CDR3 length: 14 residues. Germline V gene sequence: CDR1 SNHLY, CDR2 FYNNEI. V was shortened by 3 bases and J by 9 bases, with 15 bases between the two germline ends. The CDR3 DNA sequence: TGTGCCAGCAGTGAGCGTTCGGGGCGCGGTGAGCAGTTCTTC. Translation: CASSERSGRGEQFF.

This chain connects TRBV9 to TRBJ2-7; no reliable D call. CDR3 length: 12 amino acids. CDR1 SGDLS and CDR2 YYNGEE come from the germline V gene. V was shortened by 1 base and J by 3 bases, with 5 bases between the two germline ends. CDR3 DNA: TGTGCCAGCAGCGTAACGGACTACGAGCAGTACTTC. Amino acid sequence: CASSVTDYEQYF.